What follows are 10 T cell receptor beta chains derived from one specimen sequenced in a study of PD-L1 blockade in urothelial cancer (dated by TCRdb to 2017 to 2019). The method behind the library was the immunoSEQ multiplex PCR assay. TCRdb retrieved this table from immuneACCESS and kept in-frame rearrangements only. Not all clones are present; in checked studies, unresolved V genes account for under half, and no reason is known for the remainder. A total of tens of thousands of clones appear in this sample, about 90% of them only once. In total, the top ten clones hold approximately 10% of the sample. The time point label, read with the paper, signifies: peripheral blood 6 weeks after treatment start. The input for sequencing was PBMCs, taken around atezolizumab (anti-PD-L1) treatment. All receptors come from a woman aged 55-70 years with urothelial cancer.

V and J are TRBV7-8 and TRBJ2-7, with D possibly matching TRBD2 (6 bases). Trimming stripped 5 bases from V and 3 bases from J, with 17 bases between. Germline-derived CDR1 and CDR2 are SGHVS and FQNEAQ. This CDR3 is built from 15 residues. CDR3 in DNA: TGTGCCAGCAGCCGATCGGGGGAAAGGTTCTACGAGCAGTACTTC. This gives the protein CASSRSGERFYEQYF.

This clone was observed once. This chain uses TRBV15 with TRBJ1-6; D remains unclear. CDR3 length equals 17 residues. The germline CDR1 and CDR2 sequences are LNHNV and YYDKDF (reference sequence). The V end lost 0 bases, the J end lost 8 bases, and 17 bases lay between the germline ends. The CDR3 bases are TGTGCCACCAGCAGAGATTTCCCCCCAACGGAGGATTCACCCCTCCACTTT. Encoded protein: CATSRDFPPTEDSPLHF.

The chain has TRBV2 and TRBJ1-5; D perhaps matches TRBD1 (6 bases). Germline V lookup: CDR1 SNHLY, CDR2 FYNNEI. Trimming removed 6 bases at V and 6 bases at J, with 12 bases between. This CDR3 is built from 13 residues. This CDR3 is CASRTGIRQPQHF. As DNA, the CDR3 is TGTGCCAGCAGAACAGGGATCCGTCAGCCCCAGCATTTT.

Only one count was recorded for this clone. The genes are TRBV2 and TRBJ2-1; 8 nucleotides match TRBD2. The CDR3 length is 15 residues. The J segment lost 3 bases and the V segment lost 7 bases, leaving 8 bases of the junction unmatched. The germline CDR1 and CDR2 sequences are SNHLY and FYNNEI. The DNA of the CDR3 is TGTGCCAGCAACCCCACGGGGGGGGTCTACAATGAGCAGTTCTTC. This codes for CASNPTGGVYNEQFF.

This chain links TRBV5-4 with TRBJ2-1; 8 bases line up with TRBD2. From germline, CDR1 is SGHNT and CDR2 YYREEE (reference sequence). The CDR3 runs 16 residues. Trimming at V came to 0 bases and at J to 9 bases, leaving 11 bases not matched to a gene. The CDR3 loop is CASSLDAGGLGFEQFF. The CDR3 DNA reads TGTGCCAGCAGCTTGGATGCGGGAGGCCTAGGTTTTGAGCAGTTCTTC. The variable domain in full, completed from reference TRBV5-4 and TRBJ2-1, reads ETGVTQSPTHLIKTRGQQVTLRCSSQSGHNTVSWYQQALGQGPQFIFQYYREEENGRGNFPPRFSGLQFPNYSSELNVNALELDDSALYLCASSLDAGGLGFEQFFGPGTRLTVL.

The V and J genes are TRBV7-2 and TRBJ1-1, with unresolved D. The germline CDR1 and CDR2 sequences are SGHTA and FQGNSA. The CDR3 is 13 amino acids. Deletions cut 1 base from V and 2 bases from J, with 5 bases between. The CDR3 nucleotides are TGTGCCAGCAGCTTAGAGCTAAACACTGAAGCTTTCTTT. It translates to CASSLELNTEAFF.

The chain couples TRBV19 to TRBJ1-2, with 8 bases fitting TRBD1. The J segment lost 8 bases and the V segment lost 7 bases, leaving 12 bases of the junction unmatched. The CDR3 sequence is 14 residues long. CDR1 is LNHDA and CDR2 is SQIVND in the germline V gene (reference sequence). CDR3 in DNA: TGTGCCAGTACTCCCGACAGGGGAGATTGGGGCTACACCTTC. It translates to CASTPDRGDWGYTF. The full variable domain, with the rest looked up from reference TRBV19 and TRBJ1-2, is DGGITQSPKYLFRKEGQNVTLSCEQNLNHDAMYWYRQDPGQGLRLIYYSQIVNDFQKGDIAEGYSVSREKKESFPLTVTSAQKNPTAFYLCASTPDRGDWGYTFGSGTRLTVV.

The genes are TRBV7-9 and TRBJ2-1; D unresolved. V was trimmed by 8 bases and J by 12 bases, leaving 20 bases between them. The CDR3 sequence is 13 residues long. Germline assignment: CDR1 SEHNR and CDR2 FQNEAQ (reference sequence). The CDR3 protein is CASLPSASVRQFF. The CDR3, as DNA: TGTGCCAGCCTCCCATCCGCGTCCGTTCGGCAGTTCTTC.

The chain employs TRBV28 and TRBJ2-7, with TRBD2 as a possible D gene (6 bases). Trimming removed 7 bases at V and 3 bases at J, with 22 bases between. Germline V gene lookup returns CDR1 MDHEN and CDR2 SYDVKM. The CDR3 length is 16 residues. CDR3 nucleotide sequence: TGTGCCAGCACCCCGACAGACGGGGGAGGTGGCTACGAGCAGTACTTC. This encodes CASTPTDGGGGYEQYF.

The gene calls are TRBV19 and TRBJ1-1; possible D gene TRBD1, 5 bases. The CDR3 totals 13 residues. In germline, CDR1 is LNHDA, CDR2 SQIVND (reference sequence). Trimming removed 2 bases from V and 1 base from J, with 5 bases in between. CDR3 DNA: TGTGCCAGTAGTATAACAGGGAACACTGAAGCTTTCTTT. It yields the protein CASSITGNTEAFF.